Below, 13 T cell receptor beta chains from the same sample are listed, as sequenced in a study of cytomegalovirus exposure and HLA in healthy donors. This PCR relied on a set of 60 Vbeta primers and 13 Jbeta primers. Profiled with immunoSEQ multiplex PCR; TCRdb holds only in-frame clones, not every one. This table holds roughly 250,000 clones, roughly four fifths found once. The sample consisted of PBMCs. These receptors were collected from a woman between 35 and 50 years old in good health and CMV-seropositive.

The rearrangement uses TRBV29-1 and TRBJ2-7, with D possibly being TRBD2 (6 bases). The CDR3 length is 14 residues. Germline-derived CDR1 and CDR2 are SQVTM and ANQGSEA. V lost 5 bases, J lost 6 bases, and 20 bases lay in between. The chain's CDR3 is CSVTSGGFLGEQYF. The CDR3 region has the DNA TGCAGCGTTACCAGTGGGGGGTTTCTGGGCGAGCAGTACTTC.

This chain joins TRBV20-1 and TRBJ2-7; no definite D call. This CDR3 region has 11 residues. V shed 7 bases and J shed 0 bases, with 7 bases lying between them. Germline V gives CDR1 DFQATT, CDR2 SNEGSKA (reference sequence). CDR3: CSVSRSYEQYF. CDR3 nucleotide sequence: TGCAGTGTCTCCCGCTCCTACGAGCAGTACTTC.

The V gene is TRBV19, the J gene TRBJ1-5; the match to TRBD1 covers 7 bases. CDR1 is LNHDA, CDR2 SQIVND, per germline (reference sequence). The CDR3 contains 17 residues. Unmatched junction bases numbered 8, after V lost 3 bases and J lost 0 bases. The CDR3 DNA sequence: TGTGCCAGTAGTATGAGTACGGGACAGAGTAGCAATCAGCCCCAGCATTTT. This encodes CASSMSTGQSSNQPQHF. The full variable domain, with the rest looked up from reference TRBV19 and TRBJ1-5, is DGGITQSPKYLFRKEGQNVTLSCEQNLNHDAMYWYRQDPGQGLRLIYYSQIVNDFQKGDIAEGYSVSREKKESFPLTVTSAQKNPTAFYLCASSMSTGQSSNQPQHFGDGTRLSIL.

This clone occurred a few times. This chain links TRBV6-6 with TRBJ1-2; D possibly corresponds to TRBD1 (6 bases). This CDR3 is 14 amino acids long. From germline, CDR1 is MNHNY and CDR2 SVGAGI (reference sequence). V shed 2 bases and J shed 5 bases, with 12 bases lying between them. The CDR3 DNA is TGTGCCAGCAGTTACCGGGACAACAAATATGGCTACACCTTC. As protein: CASSYRDNKYGYTF.

The chain links TRBV4-3 to TRBJ2-3; TRBD2 agrees at 14 bases. Trimming removed 4 bases from V and 4 bases from J; junction bases left unmatched: 1. Germline CDR1 is LGHNA and CDR2 is YSLEER. The CDR3 length is 15 residues. In DNA, the CDR3 is TGCGCCAGCAGCCGGGGACTAGCGGGAGCAGATACGCAGTATTTT. The encoded protein is CASSRGLAGADTQYF.

J is TRBJ1-2 and V is TRBV7-9, with D unresolved. V dropped 1 base and J dropped 2 bases, with 20 bases sitting between them. The CDR3 contains 18 residues. Germline-derived CDR1 and CDR2 are SEHNR and FQNEAQ (reference sequence). The CDR3 nucleotides are TGTGCCAGCAGCTTAGTTTACCGGGTGGGTTTGTGGAACTATGGCTACACCTTC. Protein: CASSLVYRVGLWNYGYTF.

This CDR3 reads CASSVAWDSGYEQYF. The CDR3 DNA follows: TGTGCCAGCAGCGTGGCTTGGGATAGCGGGTACGAGCAGTACTTC. This chain connects TRBV9 to TRBJ2-7; 7 bases are a match to TRBD2. Germline V gene sequence: CDR1 SGDLS, CDR2 YYNGEE. Trimming cost V 2 bases and J 4 bases; bases outside gene matches: 9. There are 15 residues in the CDR3.

The chain joins TRBV27 to TRBJ1-1, with D possibly being TRBD1 (5 bases). The CDR3 consists of 14 residues. Per the germline V gene, CDR1 is MNHEY and CDR2 is SMNVEV (reference sequence). The V and J ends lost 5 bases and 0 bases respectively, with 10 bases between them. CDR3 in amino acids: CASSHVGLNTEAFF. CDR3 bases: TGTGCCAGCAGTCATGTGGGGCTGAACACTGAAGCTTTCTTT.

This chain joins TRBV28 and TRBJ1-5, with D tentatively TRBD1 (5 bases). This CDR3 has 13 amino acids. Germline CDR1 MDHEN, CDR2 SYDVKM. Trimming cost V 5 bases and J 15 bases, with 20 bases left between them. In nucleotides, the CDR3 is TGTGCCAGCAGTCCCCCGGCAGGGAGGCGTCCGCATTTT. As protein: CASSPPAGRRPHF.

This clone was recorded only once. This sequence joins TRBV5-4 and TRBJ2-5, with a possible D match to TRBD1 (6 bases). The DNA end is a closer match to TRBJ2-7, so the J assignment may be wrong. CDR1 is SGHNT and CDR2 is YYREEE in the germline V gene (reference sequence). The CDR3 is made up of 15 amino acids. The CDR3 here is CASSLGTVVSYEQYF. In nucleotides, the CDR3 is TGTGCCAGCAGCTTGGGGACAGTGGTCTCCTACGAGCAGTACTTC.

This clone was seen a handful of times. V gene TRBV30 combines with J gene TRBJ1-5; TRBD1 agrees at 7 bases. The germline CDR1 and CDR2 sequences are GTSNPN and SVGIG (reference sequence). The CDR3 totals 16 residues. V lost 5 bases, J lost 3 bases, and 13 bases stayed unmatched. The CDR3 sequence: CAWAGGKTGLNQPQHF. The CDR3 bases are TGTGCCTGGGCAGGGGGGAAAACAGGGCTCAATCAGCCCCAGCATTTT.

This rearrangement joins TRBV28 to TRBJ2-7; a weak D match, TRBD2 (7 bases). Germline V gene data show CDR1 as MDHEN and CDR2 as SYDVKM. The CDR3 totals 13 residues. Trimming took 6 bases from V and 7 from J, leaving 16 bases between them. The CDR3 DNA reads as TGTGCCAGCAGGGGAGAGGGGGGGTCTGAGCAGTACTTC. Its translation is CASRGEGGSEQYF.

The genes are TRBV28 and TRBJ1-1; TRBD1 aligns across 9 bases. This CDR3 has 14 residues. V shed 6 bases, J shed 6 bases, and the junction held 8 bases outside the gene matches. In germline, CDR1 is MDHEN, CDR2 SYDVKM. CDR3 nucleotide sequence: TGTGCCAGCAGAAGCCTTACAGGGGGCTCTGAAGCTTTCTTT. This encodes CASRSLTGGSEAFF.